One T cell receptor (beta chain) is described in this entry. Its antigen remains unknown. Assay used: immunoSEQ multiplex PCR; TCRdb lists only in-frame clones, some missing. The data contain tens of thousands of clones, 81% of them singletons. The data belong to a study of a mutant IDH1 vaccine in newly diagnosed glioma. For the study at large: With temozolomide cycles, or 4-6 weeks after radiotherapy alone, vaccination was started. Mean patient age was approximately 40 years; approximately 62% were male and around 40% female. Overall study results and limits: Evidence of vaccine-induced immune responses was documented in approximately 93% of patients.

Time point described: week 35, safety follow-up. All doses held 300 ug of mutant IDH1 20-mer peptide, with topical imiquimod. This CDR3 is built from 15 residues. Per the germline V gene, CDR1 is SGHRS and CDR2 is YFSETQ. V gave up 4 bases and J gave up 3 bases; unmatched junction bases: 2. This receptor was taken from a man in his forties with glioma. The chain is built from TRBV5-1 and TRBJ2-1; TRBD2 matches 12 bases. The sample consisted of PBMCs, taken from a glioma patient whose treatment included an IDH1 peptide vaccine. CDR3 sequence: CASSRTSGDYNEQFF. In DNA, the CDR3 is TGCGCCAGCAGCCGGACTAGCGGGGACTACAATGAGCAGTTCTTC.